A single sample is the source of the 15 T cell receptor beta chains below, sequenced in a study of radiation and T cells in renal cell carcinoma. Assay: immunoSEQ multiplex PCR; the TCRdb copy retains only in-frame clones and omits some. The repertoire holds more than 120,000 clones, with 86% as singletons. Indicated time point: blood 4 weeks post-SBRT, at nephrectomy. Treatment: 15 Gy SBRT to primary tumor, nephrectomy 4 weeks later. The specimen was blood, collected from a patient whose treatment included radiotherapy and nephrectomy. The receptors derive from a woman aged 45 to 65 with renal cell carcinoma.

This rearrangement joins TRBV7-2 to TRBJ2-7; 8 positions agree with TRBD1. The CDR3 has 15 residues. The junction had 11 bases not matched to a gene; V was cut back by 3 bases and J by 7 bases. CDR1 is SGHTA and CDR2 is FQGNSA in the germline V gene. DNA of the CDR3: TGTGCCAGCAGCTTGGCGACGGACAGGGCGGGGGAGCAGTACTTC. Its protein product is CASSLATDRAGEQYF.

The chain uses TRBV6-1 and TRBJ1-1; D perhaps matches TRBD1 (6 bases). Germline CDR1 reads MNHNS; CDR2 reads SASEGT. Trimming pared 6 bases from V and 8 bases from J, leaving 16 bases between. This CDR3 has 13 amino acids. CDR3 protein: CASRSSSGGEAFF. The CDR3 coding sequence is TGTGCCAGCAGGAGTAGTTCCGGGGGCGAAGCTTTCTTT.

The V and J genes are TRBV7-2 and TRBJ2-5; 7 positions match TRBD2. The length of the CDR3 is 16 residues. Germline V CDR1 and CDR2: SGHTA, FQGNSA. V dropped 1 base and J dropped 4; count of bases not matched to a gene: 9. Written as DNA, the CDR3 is TGTGCCAGCAGCTTAGATTCTGAGACTAGCCGAGAGACCCAGTACTTC. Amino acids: CASSLDSETSRETQYF.

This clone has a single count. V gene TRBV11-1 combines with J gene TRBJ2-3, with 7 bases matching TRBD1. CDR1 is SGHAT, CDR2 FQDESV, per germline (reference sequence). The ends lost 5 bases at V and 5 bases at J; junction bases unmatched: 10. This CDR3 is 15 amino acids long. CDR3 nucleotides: TGTGCCAGCAGCCCGGACAGGACGGTCGGAGATACGCAGTATTTT. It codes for CASSPDRTVGDTQYF.

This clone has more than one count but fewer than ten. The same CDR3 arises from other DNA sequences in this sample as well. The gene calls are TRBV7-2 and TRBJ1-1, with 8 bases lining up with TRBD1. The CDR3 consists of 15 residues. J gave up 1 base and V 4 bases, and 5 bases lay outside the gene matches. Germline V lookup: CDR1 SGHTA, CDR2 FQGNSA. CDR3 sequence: CASSSTGGQNTEAFF. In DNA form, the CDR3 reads TGTGCCAGCAGCTCCACAGGGGGGCAGAACACTGAAGCTTTCTTT.

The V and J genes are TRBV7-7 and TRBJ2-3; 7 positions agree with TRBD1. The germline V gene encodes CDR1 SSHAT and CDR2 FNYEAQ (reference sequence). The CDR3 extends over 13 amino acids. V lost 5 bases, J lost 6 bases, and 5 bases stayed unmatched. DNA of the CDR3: TGTGCCAGCAGCCAAGGACAGGACGATACGCAGTATTTT. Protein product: CASSQGQDDTQYF.

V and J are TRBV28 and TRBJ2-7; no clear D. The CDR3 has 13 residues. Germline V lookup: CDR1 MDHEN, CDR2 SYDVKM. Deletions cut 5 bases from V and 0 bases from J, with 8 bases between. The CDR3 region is CASSVPSSYEQYF. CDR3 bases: TGTGCCAGCAGTGTTCCCTCCTCCTACGAGCAGTACTTC.

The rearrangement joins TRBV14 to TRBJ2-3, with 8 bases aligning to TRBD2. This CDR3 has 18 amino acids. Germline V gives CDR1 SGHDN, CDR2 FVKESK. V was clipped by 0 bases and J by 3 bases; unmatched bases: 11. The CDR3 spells CASSQDPLSGTITDTQYF. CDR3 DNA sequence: TGTGCCAGCAGCCAAGACCCCCTTAGCGGGACAATAACAGATACGCAGTATTTT.

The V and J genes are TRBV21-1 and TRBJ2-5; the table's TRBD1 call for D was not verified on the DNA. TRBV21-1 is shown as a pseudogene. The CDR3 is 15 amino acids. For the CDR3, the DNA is TGTGCCAGCAGCAGCCCGACAGGGGAGCGTGAGACCCAGTACTTC. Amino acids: CASSSPTGERETQYF.

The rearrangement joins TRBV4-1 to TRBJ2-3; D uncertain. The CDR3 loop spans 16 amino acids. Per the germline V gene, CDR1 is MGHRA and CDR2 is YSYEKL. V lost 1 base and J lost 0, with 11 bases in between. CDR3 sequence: CASSQVGGLSTDTQYF. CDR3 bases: TGCGCCAGCAGCCAAGTAGGCGGCCTCAGCACAGATACGCAGTATTTT.

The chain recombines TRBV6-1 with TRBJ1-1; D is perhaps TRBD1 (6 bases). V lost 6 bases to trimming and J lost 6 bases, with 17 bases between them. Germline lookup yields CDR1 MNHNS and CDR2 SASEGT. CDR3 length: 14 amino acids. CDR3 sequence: CASRTQGWGAEAFF. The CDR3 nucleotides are TGTGCCAGCAGAACACAGGGTTGGGGCGCTGAAGCTTTCTTT.

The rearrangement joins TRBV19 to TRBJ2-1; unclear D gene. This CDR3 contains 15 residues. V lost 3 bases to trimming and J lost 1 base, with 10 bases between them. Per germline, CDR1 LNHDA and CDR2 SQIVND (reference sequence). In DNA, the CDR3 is TGTGCCAGTAGTATGGAGCTACGATCCTACAATGAGCAGTTCTTC. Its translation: CASSMELRSYNEQFF.

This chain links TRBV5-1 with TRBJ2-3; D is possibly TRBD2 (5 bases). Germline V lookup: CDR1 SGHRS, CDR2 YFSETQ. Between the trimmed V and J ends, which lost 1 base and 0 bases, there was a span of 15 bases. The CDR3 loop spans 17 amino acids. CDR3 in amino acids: CASSLSPRGSSTDTQYF. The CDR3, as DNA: TGCGCCAGCAGCTTGTCTCCTCGCGGGTCCAGCACAGATACGCAGTATTTT.

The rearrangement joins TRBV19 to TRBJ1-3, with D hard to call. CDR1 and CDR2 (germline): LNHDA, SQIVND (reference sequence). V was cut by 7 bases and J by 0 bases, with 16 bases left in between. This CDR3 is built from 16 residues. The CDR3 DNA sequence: TGTGCCAGTAACCTGGGGATCACCAGCTCTGGAAACACCATATATTTT. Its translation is CASNLGITSSGNTIYF. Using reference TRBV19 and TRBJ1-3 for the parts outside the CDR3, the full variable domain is DGGITQSPKYLFRKEGQNVTLSCEQNLNHDAMYWYRQDPGQGLRLIYYSQIVNDFQKGDIAEGYSVSREKKESFPLTVTSAQKNPTAFYLCASNLGITSSGNTIYFGEGSWLTVV.

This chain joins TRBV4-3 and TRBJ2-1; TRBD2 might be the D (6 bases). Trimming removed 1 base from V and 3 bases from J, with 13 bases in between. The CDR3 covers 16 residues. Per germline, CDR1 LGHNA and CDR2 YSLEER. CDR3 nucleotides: TGCGCCAGCAGCCAAGGCTGGGGGGAGTACTACAATGAGCAGTTCTTC. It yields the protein CASSQGWGEYYNEQFF.